This TCR beta chain was documented in a study of T-cell memory formation after mild COVID-19. This clonotype was seen a few times. The antigen is undetermined. TCRdb itself ran the 5' RACE reads through MiXCR, one entry per CDR3 protein. The sample yields around 82,000 distinct CDR3 sequences, over 10% seen once. CDR1 and CDR2 (germline): SGHTA, FQGNSA. The CDR3 extends over 12 amino acids. V dropped 8 bases and J dropped 1 base, with 8 bases sitting between them. General study points: Among contracting clones, CD4+ were mainly CM/EM and CD8+ enriched in EMRA.

The chain has TRBV7-2 and TRBJ1-1; D remains ambiguous. Sequencing used PBMCs or a T cell subset sorted from them (not recorded which). The sequence was collected from a man younger than 35 who had mild COVID-19 (a few samples of this study predate the infection). Cell type and time point are not known. The CDR3 region is CASGRANTEAFF. CDR3 sequence (DNA): TGTGCCAGCGGGAGAGCGAACACTGAAGCTTTCTTT.